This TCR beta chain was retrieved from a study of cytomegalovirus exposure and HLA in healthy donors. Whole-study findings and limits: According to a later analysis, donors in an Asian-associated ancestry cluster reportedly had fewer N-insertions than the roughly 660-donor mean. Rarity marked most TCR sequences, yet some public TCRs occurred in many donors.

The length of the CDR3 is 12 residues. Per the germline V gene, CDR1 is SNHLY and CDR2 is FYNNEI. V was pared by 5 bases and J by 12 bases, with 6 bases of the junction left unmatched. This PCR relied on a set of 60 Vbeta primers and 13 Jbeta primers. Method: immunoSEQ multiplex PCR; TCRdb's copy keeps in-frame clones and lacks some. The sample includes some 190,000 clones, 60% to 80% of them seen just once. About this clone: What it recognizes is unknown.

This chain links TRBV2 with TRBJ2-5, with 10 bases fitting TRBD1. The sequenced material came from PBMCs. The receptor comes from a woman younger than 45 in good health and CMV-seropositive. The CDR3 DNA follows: TGTGCCAGCAGTCAGACAGGGGGCGGGGAGTACTTC. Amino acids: CASSQTGGGEYF. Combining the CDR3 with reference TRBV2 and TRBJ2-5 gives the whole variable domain EPEVTQTPSHQVTQMGQEVILRCVPISNHLYFYWYRQILGQKVEFLVSFYNNEISEKSEIFDDQFSVERPDGSNFTLKIRSTKLEDSAMYFCASSQTGGGEYFGPGTRLLVL.